The next 7 T cell receptor beta chains were all read from a single sample in a study of chemoradiotherapy in HPV16-positive cancers (dated by TCRdb to between 2021 and 2024). Library prep was done by the immunoSEQ multiplex PCR assay. As stored in TCRdb, this immuneACCESS dataset retains in-frame rearrangements with V and J assigned. A fraction of the clones does not appear; measured against another copy, unresolved V genes explain less than half of the discrepancy, and the remainder lacks a known reason. The sample table shows about 7,300 clones, and roughly 89% are seen once. The ten largest clonotypes hold around 15% of the sample. The sample here was blood, taken from a patient who underwent chemoradiotherapy. All receptors derive from a human donor with HPV-associated anogenital cancer.

The chain links TRBV6-5 to TRBJ2-7; 8 bases agree with TRBD1. The CDR3 contains 15 residues. V shed 6 bases, J shed 2 bases, and the junction held 9 bases outside the gene matches. Per the germline V gene, CDR1 is MNHEY and CDR2 is SVGAGI. The CDR3 spells CASRPGQGKAYEQYF. CDR3 in DNA: TGTGCCAGCAGACCAGGACAGGGAAAAGCCTACGAGCAGTACTTC.

This clone was seen more than once but under ten times. Just one base apart from a much larger clone, this may be a read error. Other DNA sequences in this specimen translate into the identical CDR3. CDR3 sequence (DNA): TGTGCCAGCAGTGTAGAGCAGTACTTC. Translating it yields CASSVEQYF. The chain uses TRBV6-5 and TRBJ2-7; D ambiguous. Germline CDR1 is MNHEY and CDR2 is SVGAGI. Trimming left V 5 bases short and J 7 bases short, with 3 bases between. The CDR3 is 9 residues long.

In its sample, this clone was seen a few times. In nucleotides, the CDR3 is TGTGCCAGCAGCTTTTTCGACAGAGCTAACTATGGCTACACCTTC. Residues: CASSFFDRANYGYTF. The V and J genes are TRBV7-9 and TRBJ1-2; tentatively, D is TRBD1 (5 bases). This CDR3 is 15 amino acids long. Between the trimmed V and J ends, which lost 3 bases and 0 bases, there was a span of 11 bases. From germline, CDR1 is SEHNR and CDR2 FQNEAQ (reference sequence). The entire variable domain, with the rest obtained from reference TRBV7-9 and TRBJ1-2, is as follows: DTGVSQNPRHKITKRGQNVTFRCDPISEHNRLYWYRQTLGQGPEFLTYFQNEAQLEKSRLLSDRFSAERPKGSFSTLEIQRTEQGDSAMYLCASSFFDRANYGYTFGSGTRLTVV.

The CDR3 loop reads CASSYSSGLYEQYF. CDR3 DNA sequence: TGTGCCAGCAGTTACTCGAGCGGATTGTACGAGCAGTACTTC. This chain joins TRBV6-6 and TRBJ2-7, with D maybe TRBD2 (5 bases). With 0 bases removed from V and 4 bases from J, the gap between germline ends came to 10 bases. The CDR3 contains 14 residues. In germline, CDR1 is MNHNY, CDR2 SVGAGI (reference sequence).

This clone was observed once. The chain recombines TRBV6-6 with TRBJ2-7; D remains ambiguous. This CDR3 region has 12 residues. In germline, CDR1 is MNHNY, CDR2 SVGAGI (reference sequence). The V gene lost 2 bases and the J gene lost 2 bases, with 4 bases spanning the gap. The CDR3 spells CASSYKPYEQYF. CDR3 nucleotide sequence: TGTGCCAGCAGTTACAAGCCCTACGAGCAGTACTTC.

This rearrangement joins TRBV7-2 to TRBJ1-6, with D unresolved. The germline gives CDR1 SGHTA, CDR2 FQGNSA. Trimming removed 1 base from V and 6 bases from J, with 7 bases in between. The CDR3 has 14 amino acids. CDR3 region: CASSLGTFNSPLHF. DNA for the CDR3: TGTGCCAGCAGCTTAGGGACCTTTAATTCACCCCTCCACTTT.

In DNA form, the CDR3 reads TGTGCCAGCAGCTTAGTTTTAGCGGGGGGCGGCGCAGATACGCAGTATTTT. Residues: CASSLVLAGGGADTQYF. This sequence joins TRBV7-8 and TRBJ2-3, with 10 bases fitting TRBD2. Unmatched junction bases numbered 8, after V lost 1 base and J lost 4 bases. The CDR3 spans 17 residues. Germline V gene lookup returns CDR1 SGHVS and CDR2 FQNEAQ.